The 21 T cell receptor beta chains listed next were all sequenced from one sample in a study of read filtering for tumor transcriptome and immune sequencing. From roughly 0.4 ug of RNA, a library with molecular barcoded alpha/delta and beta/gamma adaptors was made. TCRdb processed the reads anew with MiXCR; each CDR3 protein has one entry. Of about 39,000 distinct CDR3 sequences in the sample, over 11% were seen once. Source material: a population of CD138-negative cells sorted from bone marrow. These receptors were obtained from a donor aged 40 or over with multiple myeloma.

This clonotype was picked up many times. The CDR3 loop reads CASSEEQGFSAKNIQYF. DNA of the CDR3: TGTGCCAGCAGTGAAGAACAGGGTTTCTCGGCCAAAAACATTCAGTACTTC. The genes are TRBV2 and TRBJ2-4; TRBD1 is a possible D gene (6 bases). The V gene lost 1 base and the J gene lost 1 base, with 14 bases spanning the gap. Germline V gene sequence: CDR1 SNHLY, CDR2 FYNNEI. The CDR3 totals 17 residues.

This clonotype occurred many times. The chain couples TRBV12-3 or TRBV12-4 to TRBJ2-3; a weak D match, TRBD2 (7 bases). Trimming removed 4 bases from V and 9 bases from J, with 14 bases in between. The CDR3 spans 13 residues. This CDR3 reads CASSSTGRGTQYF. Written as DNA, the CDR3 is TGTGCCAGCAGTTCTACAGGGCGGGGGACGCAGTATTTT.

This clonotype was picked up many times. The chain is built from TRBV20-1 and TRBJ2-2; maybe TRBD2 (6 bases). This CDR3 contains 15 residues. Germline CDR1 is DFQATT and CDR2 is SNEGSKA (reference sequence). V lost 3 bases, J lost 5 bases, and 16 bases lay in between. The DNA for the CDR3 is TGCAGTGCTAGTAGGCGCTTAGGAGGGACCGGGGAGCTGTTTTTT. Its translation: CSASRRLGGTGELFF.

This clonotype was observed many times. The chain is built from TRBV5-4 and TRBJ2-3; no reliable D call. This CDR3 region has 14 residues. Germline assignment: CDR1 SGHNT and CDR2 YYREEE (reference sequence). Trimming shortened V by 5 bases and J by 6 bases, and 16 bases separated the two germline ends. CDR3 amino acids: CASREPGGGDTQYF. In DNA form, the CDR3 reads TGTGCCAGCAGGGAACCCGGCGGTGGGGATACGCAGTATTTT.

This clonotype came up many times. The rearrangement uses TRBV18 and TRBJ2-1; 8 bases line up with TRBD2. From germline, CDR1 is KGHSH and CDR2 LQKENI. The V segment lost 5 bases and the J segment 4 bases; nucleotides outside the gene matches: 4. This CDR3 region has 14 residues. CDR3 sequence (DNA): TGTGCCAGCTCAGCGGGACTAGGATACAATGAGCAGTTCTTC. As protein: CASSAGLGYNEQFF.

This clonotype has ten or more counts. V and J are TRBV28 and TRBJ1-1; a weak D match, TRBD1 (6 bases). Germline V gene data show CDR1 as MDHEN and CDR2 as SYDVKM. With 6 bases removed from V and 8 bases from J, the gap between germline ends came to 13 bases. This CDR3 region has 12 residues. In DNA, the CDR3 is TGTGCCAGCAGATTACCGGGGGGCGAAGCTTTCTTT. Amino acids: CASRLPGGEAFF.

With respect to this clonotype: A read error is possible here, since a much larger clone lies one base away. The gene calls are TRBV12-3 or TRBV12-4 and TRBJ1-1, with D uncertain. This CDR3 contains 14 residues. The CDR3 DNA reads TGTGCCAGCAGTCTCGGACGGTTGAACACTGAAGCTTCCTTT. Protein: CASSLGRLNTEASF.

This clonotype showed up many times. Given a much more abundant clone one base away, this may be a read error. The CDR3 end shows no conserved phenylalanine or tryptophan, and so a read error is likely. V and J are TRBV12-3 or TRBV12-4 and TRBJ2-7; D is ambiguous. Trimming cost V 5 bases and J 4 bases, with 12 bases left between them. There are 13 residues in the CDR3. CDR3 sequence reads: CASSPPEFYEQYL. CDR3 nucleotides: TGTGCCAGCAGTCCTCCCGAGTTTTACGAGCAGTACCTC.

This clonotype was observed at least ten times. The chain uses TRBV11-2 and TRBJ1-1; D gene unclear. This CDR3 is built from 14 residues. The germline V gene encodes CDR1 SGHAT and CDR2 FQNNGV. The ends were cut back, 2 bases at V and 1 base at J, with 8 bases in the middle. The CDR3: CASSLLEQNTEAFF. In DNA, the CDR3 is TGTGCCAGCAGCTTATTAGAGCAGAACACTGAAGCTTTCTTT. The variable domain in full, with the rest retrieved from reference TRBV11-2 and TRBJ1-1, is EAGVAQSPRYKIIEKRQSVAFWCNPISGHATLYWYQQILGQGPKLLIQFQNNGVVDDSQLPKDRFSAERLKGVDSTLKIQPAKLEDSAVYLCASSLLEQNTEAFFGQGTRLTVV.

This clonotype was detected many times. The chain couples TRBV12-3 or TRBV12-4 to TRBJ1-4, with D perhaps TRBD1 (6 bases). Trimming left V 5 bases short and J 6 bases short, with 10 bases between. CDR3 length equals 13 residues. CDR3 residues: CASSPGGHEKLFF. CDR3 nucleotide sequence: TGTGCCAGCAGTCCTGGGGGGCATGAAAAACTGTTTTTT.

This clonotype was observed at least ten times. The V gene is TRBV3-1, the J gene TRBJ1-4; 7 positions agree with TRBD1. The CDR3 covers 14 residues. Looked up from germline, CDR1 is LGHDT and CDR2 is YNNKEL (reference sequence). Trimming removed 4 bases from V and 8 bases from J; junction bases left unmatched: 7. In nucleotides, the CDR3 is TGTGCCAGCAGCCCCAGGGGGTTGTGGGAAAAACTGTTTTTT. Translated: CASSPRGLWEKLFF.

Many counts were recorded for this clonotype. V usage is TRBV28 and J usage is TRBJ2-7, with a tentative D call TRBD2 (5 bases). Germline assignment: CDR1 MDHEN and CDR2 SYDVKM. The CDR3 length is 14 residues. Deletions cut 3 bases from V and 7 bases from J, with 16 bases between. CDR3 amino acids: CASSFPGVPGEQYF. CDR3 sequence (DNA): TGTGCCAGCAGTTTTCCCGGGGTGCCTGGTGAGCAGTACTTC.

This clonotype was seen ten or more times. The rearrangement uses TRBV11-3 and TRBJ2-2; 10 bases align to TRBD1. The CDR3 has 15 amino acids. J lost 7 bases, V lost 7 bases, and 9 bases had no gene match. In germline, CDR1 is SGHNT, CDR2 YENEEA. Here the CDR3 reads CASILRQGAIGELFF. In nucleotides, the CDR3 is TGTGCCAGCATCCTAAGACAGGGGGCGATCGGGGAGCTGTTTTTT.

This clonotype was counted only a few times. The chain recombines TRBV6-5 with TRBJ2-3, with D possibly TRBD2 on 7 matching bases. The CDR3 runs 16 residues. Germline CDR1 is MNHEY and CDR2 is SVGAGI. Trimming stripped 6 bases from V and 2 bases from J, with 18 bases between. In DNA, the CDR3 is TGTGCCAGCAGCCTAGGCGCGGGGGCCTCCACAGATACGCAGTATTTT. Protein: CASSLGAGASTDTQYF.

This clonotype was recorded a few times. This chain links TRBV4-2 with TRBJ1-4; the D is unclear. Germline CDR1 reads LGHNA; CDR2 reads YNFKEQ. Between the trimmed V and J ends, which lost 3 bases and 0 bases, there was a span of 5 bases. CDR3 length: 14 amino acids. The CDR3 sequence: CASSHPATNEKLFF. The DNA of the CDR3 is TGTGCCAGCAGCCACCCCGCAACTAATGAAAAACTGTTTTTT.

This clonotype has ten or more counts. The V call is TRBV6-6, the J call TRBJ2-6; D is undetermined. This CDR3 has 17 amino acids. V lost 4 bases and J 4 bases, leaving 17 bases between the germline ends. Germline-derived CDR1 and CDR2 are MNHNY and SVGAGI (reference sequence). CDR3 protein: CASSSLLGRVGANVLTF. Here the CDR3 DNA reads TGTGCCAGCAGTTCCCTTTTAGGACGAGTAGGGGCCAACGTCCTGACTTTC.

This clonotype is classed as medium-sized. The rearrangement links TRBV7-9 to TRBJ2-1; 8 nucleotides align to TRBD2. In germline, CDR1 is SEHNR, CDR2 FQNEAQ (reference sequence). This CDR3 region has 15 residues. The V gene end was trimmed by 4 bases and the J gene end by 8 bases; junction bases not matched to a gene: 10. The CDR3 DNA reads as TGTGCCAGCAGCTACCGAACTAGCGGACGGGATGAGCAGTTCTTC. Translation gives CASSYRTSGRDEQFF.

This clonotype has ten or more counts. The genes are TRBV2 and TRBJ1-5; weak D call: TRBD1 (6 bases). V lost 5 bases, J lost 1 base, and 12 bases lay in between. The CDR3 consists of 15 residues. Germline V gives CDR1 SNHLY, CDR2 FYNNEI. DNA for the CDR3: TGTGCCAGCAGTTACAGGGTTGAGAGCAATCAGCCCCAGCATTTT. This codes for CASSYRVESNQPQHF.

This clonotype was recorded many times. The CDR3 region has the DNA TGTGCCAGCAGCTTAGAGGGTAACACCGGGGAGCTGTTTTTT. Protein sequence: CASSLEGNTGELFF. The chain couples TRBV7-9 to TRBJ2-2, with unresolved D. The length of the CDR3 is 14 residues. Germline values: CDR1 SEHNR, CDR2 FQNEAQ (reference sequence). V shed 1 base and J shed 2 bases, with 5 bases lying between them.

This clonotype was seen at least ten times. This chain joins TRBV7-8 and TRBJ2-1, with D unclear. This CDR3 has 16 amino acids. CDR1 is SGHVS, CDR2 FQNEAQ, per germline. V lost 3 bases to trimming and J lost 2 bases, with 14 bases between them. CDR3 coding DNA: TGTGCCAGCAGCTTTAGTCCAGGCCACACCTACAATGAGCAGTTCTTC. Its translation is CASSFSPGHTYNEQFF.

This clonotype was counted many times. V usage is TRBV5-1 and J usage is TRBJ1-2, with a tentative D call TRBD1 (5 bases). The CDR3 length is 15 residues. The germline CDR1 and CDR2 sequences are SGHRS and YFSETQ. The ends were cut back, 0 bases at V and 8 bases at J, with 17 bases in the middle. CDR3 loop: CASSLEVGGSEGYTF. The CDR3, as DNA: TGCGCCAGCAGCTTGGAGGTGGGGGGAAGTGAAGGCTACACCTTC.